What follows are 5 T cell receptor beta chains derived from one specimen sequenced in a study of PD-1 blockade in classical Hodgkin lymphoma. The time point was: cycle 4 day 1 (C4D1), after less than 7 weeks of nivolumab. Each patient relapsed following autologous stem cell transplantation, and prior brentuximab vedotin exposure differed. Purification of CD4+ T cells from thawed PBMCs was performed via magnetic negative selection. Sequencing used immunoSEQ multiplex PCR; TCRdb keeps in-frame clones, though not all of them. The sample lists tens of thousands of clones, around 80% occurring once. Sequencing was performed on CD4+ T cells from blood, taken before the fourth cycle of nivolumab. These receptors came from a human donor with classical Hodgkin lymphoma.

This rearrangement joins TRBV6-5 to TRBJ1-6; D ambiguous. V lost 2 bases and J 7 bases, leaving 12 bases between the germline ends. Germline V gene data show CDR1 as MNHEY and CDR2 as SVGAGI. There are 15 residues in the CDR3. The CDR3 here is CASSYGPEENSPLHF. The CDR3 DNA sequence: TGTGCCAGCAGTTACGGCCCAGAAGAAAATTCACCCCTCCACTTT.

This chain links TRBV6-6 with TRBJ2-1; no reliable D call. The V gene lost 7 bases and the J gene lost 3 bases, with 7 bases spanning the gap. The CDR3 is made up of 12 amino acids. Germline V CDR1 and CDR2: MNHNY, SVGAGI (reference sequence). The CDR3 sequence is CASTQDYNEQFF. CDR3 nucleotide sequence: TGTGCCAGCACCCAAGACTACAATGAGCAGTTCTTC.

This clone occurred once. The V and J genes are TRBV9 and TRBJ1-4; D gene ambiguous. The CDR3 extends over 15 amino acids. Germline lookup yields CDR1 SGDLS and CDR2 YYNGEE. V was shortened by 0 bases and J by 2 bases, with 8 bases between the two germline ends. CDR3 sequence reads: CASSVAWSTNEKLFF. In DNA form, the CDR3 reads TGTGCCAGCAGCGTAGCCTGGTCCACTAATGAAAAACTGTTTTTT.

The chain links TRBV5-1 to TRBJ1-2; maybe TRBD1 (5 bases). The V and J ends lost 4 bases and 5 bases respectively, with 12 bases between them. The germline gives CDR1 SGHRS, CDR2 YFSETQ. The length of the CDR3 is 13 residues. DNA for the CDR3: TGCGCCAGCAGCCGGGACGGCGATTATGGCTACACCTTC. Encoded protein: CASSRDGDYGYTF.

The genes are TRBV18 and TRBJ2-7; the D call may be TRBD1 or TRBD2 (6 bases each). Germline CDR1 reads KGHSH; CDR2 reads LQKENI. V lost 6 bases and J lost 2, with 14 bases in between. The CDR3 has 14 amino acids. The CDR3 nucleotides read TGTGCCAGCTCTGGGGGGCCCACAACCTACGAGCAGTACTTC. Amino acids: CASSGGPTTYEQYF.